The 25 T cell receptor beta chains below all came from one sample that was sequenced in a study of blood T cell repertoires in COVID-19. TCRdb's table, derived via immunoSEQ multiplex PCR, lists solely in-frame clones and lacks some. The sample lists more than 200,000 clones, 84% seen once, with under 5% in the top ten. Input material: peripheral blood. These receptors all come from a man in his fifties or sixties with acute or convalescent COVID-19.

The chain joins TRBV5-1 to TRBJ2-7; a weak D match, TRBD2 (7 bases). Trimming took 5 bases from V and 1 from J, leaving 16 bases between them. The CDR3 spans 15 residues. CDR1 is SGHRS and CDR2 is YFSETQ in the germline V gene. The CDR3 bases are TGCGCCAGCAGTCCGGATGGGGGGGCATCCTACGAGCAGTACTTC. It specifies CASSPDGGASYEQYF.

The chain recombines TRBV5-1 with TRBJ2-1, with 10 nucleotides matching TRBD2. V lost 0 bases to trimming and J lost 4 bases; unmatched junction nucleotides: 4. The CDR3 has 16 residues. Germline assignment: CDR1 SGHRS and CDR2 YFSETQ. The chain's CDR3 is CASSLEREGLYNEQFF. CDR3 bases: TGCGCCAGCAGCTTGGAGCGGGAGGGCCTATACAATGAGCAGTTCTTC.

The J gene is TRBJ1-1, the V gene TRBV4-3; 9 nucleotides agree with TRBD1. V was pared by 0 bases and J by 0 bases, with 5 bases of the junction left unmatched. CDR3 length equals 17 residues. Germline V gives CDR1 LGHNA, CDR2 YSLEER. CDR3 protein: CASSQDYGQGMNTEAFF. DNA for the CDR3: TGCGCCAGCAGCCAAGATTACGGACAGGGGATGAACACTGAAGCTTTCTTT.

This chain links TRBV19 with TRBJ1-5; tentatively, D is TRBD1 (5 bases). Germline CDR1 is LNHDA and CDR2 is SQIVND (reference sequence). Trimming pared 3 bases from V and 0 bases from J, leaving 15 bases between. The CDR3 spans 17 residues. The DNA for the CDR3 is TGTGCCAGTAGTATTTCTTCAGGGAGGGATAGCAATCAGCCCCAGCATTTT. The encoded protein is CASSISSGRDSNQPQHF. Using reference TRBV19 and TRBJ1-5 for the parts outside the CDR3, the full variable domain is DGGITQSPKYLFRKEGQNVTLSCEQNLNHDAMYWYRQDPGQGLRLIYYSQIVNDFQKGDIAEGYSVSREKKESFPLTVTSAQKNPTAFYLCASSISSGRDSNQPQHFGDGTRLSIL.

The chain carries TRBV28 and TRBJ1-2, with D possibly TRBD1 on 6 matching bases. Trimming removed 7 bases at V and 2 bases at J, with 14 bases between. The length of the CDR3 is 14 residues. Germline V CDR1 and CDR2: MDHEN, SYDVKM. CDR3 loop: CASKGGQINYGYTF. The DNA for the CDR3 is TGTGCCAGCAAAGGTGGACAGATAAACTATGGCTACACCTTC.

This clone was detected only once. The gene calls are TRBV18 and TRBJ1-5, with 10 bases lining up with TRBD1. The CDR3 runs to 17 residues. V lost 3 bases to trimming and J lost 2 bases; unmatched junction nucleotides: 7. CDR1 and CDR2 (germline): KGHSH, LQKENI. CDR3 coding DNA: TGTGCCAGCTCACCTGTAGGGACAGGGGTAGGCAATCAGCCCCAGCATTTT. This sequence encodes CASSPVGTGVGNQPQHF.

The V and J genes are TRBV12-3 or TRBV12-4 and TRBJ2-1; D not certain. This CDR3 is 13 amino acids long. Trimming cost V 2 bases and J 8 bases, with 10 bases left between them. For the CDR3, the DNA is TGTGCCAGCAGTTTAACCAGTGCATATGAGCAGTTCTTC. Amino acids: CASSLTSAYEQFF.

This clone was detected a few times. The chain combines TRBV5-1 with TRBJ1-3; maybe TRBD1 (5 bases). Trimming removed 0 bases from V and 6 bases from J, with 10 bases in between. CDR1 is SGHRS, CDR2 YFSETQ, per germline. This CDR3 comprises 14 residues. The CDR3 loop reads CASSLAGVANTIYF. CDR3 DNA: TGCGCCAGCAGCTTGGCGGGGGTGGCAAACACCATATATTTT.

J is TRBJ2-1 and V is TRBV19, with D tentatively TRBD2 (5 bases). V lost 6 bases, J lost 0 bases, and 15 bases lay in between. Germline-derived CDR1 and CDR2 are LNHDA and SQIVND (reference sequence). The CDR3 runs to 16 residues. CDR3 nucleotide sequence: TGTGCCAGTAGAGGCGGCCTGGGGAGCTCCTACAATGAGCAGTTCTTC. It codes for CASRGGLGSSYNEQFF.

The chain combines TRBV21-1 with TRBJ2-3; the table's D gene call, TRBD2, was not cross checked with the DNA. TRBV21-1 is annotated as a pseudogene. CDR3 size: 16 residues. CDR3 sequence: CASSPSPTSGRNTQYF. Here the CDR3 DNA reads TGTGCCAGCAGTCCCTCCCCGACTAGCGGGAGAAATACGCAGTATTTT.

The V call is TRBV7-9, the J call TRBJ2-5; 10 positions match TRBD1. This CDR3 has 15 amino acids. Trimming cost V 5 bases and J 5 bases; bases outside gene matches: 8. Germline-derived CDR1 and CDR2 are SEHNR and FQNEAQ (reference sequence). CDR3 in DNA: TGTGCCAGCAGCCTTAGACAGGGGGCCCGGGAGACCCAGTACTTC. It yields the protein CASSLRQGARETQYF.

This clone was seen only once. The chain has TRBV6-5 and TRBJ2-7; 8 bases line up with TRBD1. Germline CDR1 MNHEY, CDR2 SVGAGI. The CDR3 consists of 15 residues. Germline trimming cut 6 bases from V and 0 bases from J; bases unmatched to any gene: 7. CDR3 protein: CASSYIDRGSYEQYF. The CDR3 nucleotides are TGTGCCAGCAGCTACATAGACAGGGGCTCCTACGAGCAGTACTTC.

The CDR3 region is CASKSREAGYEQYF. CDR3 nucleotides: TGTGCCAGCAAATCGCGGGAGGCGGGCTACGAGCAGTACTTC. The chain carries TRBV27 and TRBJ2-7; 8 positions match TRBD2. This CDR3 contains 14 residues. Germline V CDR1 and CDR2: MNHEY, SMNVEV (reference sequence). Germline trimming cut 7 bases from V and 3 bases from J; bases unmatched to any gene: 8.

The rearrangement joins TRBV4-3 to TRBJ2-1; no clear D. The germline V gene has CDR1 LGHNA and CDR2 YSLEER. The V and J ends lost 1 base and 6 bases respectively, with 4 bases between them. This CDR3 is built from 12 residues. The CDR3 DNA is TGCGCCAGCAGCCAAGGTCTCAATGAGCAGTTCTTC. Translating it yields CASSQGLNEQFF.

The V and J genes are TRBV3-1 (or the pseudogene TRBV3-2) and TRBJ2-7, with TRBD2 as a possible D gene (5 bases). Germline CDR1 LGHDT, CDR2 YNNKEL (reference sequence). Trimming removed 4 bases at V and 1 base at J, with 11 bases between. The CDR3 is 14 amino acids. CDR3 in amino acids: CASSPSGKSYEQYF. The CDR3 DNA follows: TGTGCCAGCAGCCCCTCGGGGAAGTCCTACGAGCAGTACTTC.

The chain combines TRBV3-1 (or the pseudogene TRBV3-2) with TRBJ2-1; D might be TRBD2 (6 bases). The CDR3 loop spans 14 amino acids. Trimming took 5 bases from V and 1 from J, leaving 9 bases between them. Germline CDR1 reads LGHDT; CDR2 reads YNNKEL (reference sequence). CDR3 in amino acids: CASSFGTSYNEQFF. The CDR3 nucleotides are TGTGCCAGCAGCTTCGGGACTTCCTACAATGAGCAGTTCTTC.

The V gene is TRBV19, the J gene TRBJ1-2; D gene unclear. The CDR3 sequence is 16 residues long. Germline loops: CDR1 LNHDA, CDR2 SQIVND (reference sequence). V was trimmed by 3 bases and J by 7 bases, leaving 21 bases between them. This CDR3 reads CASSMLVLLDSGGYTF. DNA of the CDR3: TGTGCCAGTAGTATGCTGGTTCTCCTAGATAGCGGTGGCTACACCTTC.

This clone was recorded at least ten times. Germline is not matched at one junction end, which may reflect a read error. The V call is TRBV9, the J call TRBJ1-1; D unresolved. Germline loops: CDR1 SGDLS, CDR2 YYNGEE. This CDR3 has 13 amino acids. CDR3 sequence: CASSVAVKTEAFF. The CDR3 DNA is TGTGCCAGCAGCGTAGCGGTGAAGACTGAAGCTTTCTTT.

In this sample, this clone turned up a few times. The chain is built from TRBV19 and TRBJ2-7; the match to TRBD1 covers 7 bases. CDR1 and CDR2 from the germline V gene are LNHDA and SQIVND (reference sequence). The CDR3 contains 16 residues. Germline trimming cut 4 bases from V and 0 bases from J; bases unmatched to any gene: 9. CDR3 nucleotides: TGTGCCAGTAGTAGGACAGGTTTCCGGAGCTCCTACGAGCAGTACTTC. As protein: CASSRTGFRSSYEQYF.

V usage is TRBV7-3 and J usage is TRBJ2-5; 8 positions match TRBD2. Germline CDR1 is SGHTA and CDR2 is FQGTGA. Trimming at V came to 6 bases and at J to 5 bases, leaving 11 bases not matched to a gene. The CDR3 spans 15 residues. CDR3 in amino acids: CASRQAGTRQETQYF. The CDR3 bases are TGTGCCAGCAGGCAGGCCGGGACTAGGCAGGAGACCCAGTACTTC.

This sequence joins TRBV2 and TRBJ2-7, with 8 bases aligning to TRBD1. The CDR3 consists of 13 residues. V lost 5 bases and J lost 6; bases outside the gene matches: 6. Germline CDR1 reads SNHLY; CDR2 reads FYNNEI. CDR3 in DNA: TGTGCCAGCAGTTTCAGGGGGCGGGTCGAGCAGTACTTC. Amino acids: CASSFRGRVEQYF.

The genes are TRBV27 and TRBJ2-5, with TRBD1 as a possible D gene (6 bases). Germline V gene data show CDR1 as MNHEY and CDR2 as SMNVEV (reference sequence). The V end was cut by 5 bases, the J end by 1 base, with 14 bases between. The CDR3 has 15 residues. DNA of the CDR3: TGTGCCAGCAGTCCCATAGGACAGCTCCAAGAGACCCAGTACTTC. Translating gives CASSPIGQLQETQYF.

CDR3 loop: CASSPLYGYTF. The CDR3 DNA reads as TGTGCCAGCAGTCCCTTATATGGCTACACCTTC. The V and J genes are TRBV28 and TRBJ1-2; D call uncertain. The V gene's germline CDR1 is MDHEN and CDR2 SYDVKM. CDR3 size: 11 residues. Trimming left V 5 bases short and J 5 bases short, with 6 bases between.

The V and J genes are TRBV2 and TRBJ2-1; perhaps TRBD1 as D (5 bases). With 6 bases removed from V and 6 bases from J, the gap between germline ends came to 9 bases. The CDR3 consists of 12 residues. Looked up from germline, CDR1 is SNHLY and CDR2 is FYNNEI. CDR3 amino acids: CASRQVGNEQFF. The CDR3, as DNA: TGTGCCAGCAGACAGGTGGGCAATGAGCAGTTCTTC.

The chain recombines TRBV18 with TRBJ1-4, with D possibly being TRBD1 (6 bases). The CDR3 runs to 16 residues. Trimming stripped 5 bases from V and 6 bases from J, with 19 bases between. Germline CDR1 and CDR2: KGHSH and LQKENI. CDR3 amino acids: CASSYQQGRFDEKLFF. The DNA for the CDR3 is TGTGCCAGCTCATACCAACAGGGTCGGTTTGATGAAAAACTGTTTTTT.